The 15 T cell receptor beta chains below all came from one sample that was sequenced in a study of cytomegalovirus exposure and HLA in healthy donors. PCR involved 60 Vbeta and 13 Jbeta primers. The repertoire was sequenced with immunoSEQ multiplex PCR; TCRdb's copy has only in-frame clones and lacks some. The table shows about 120,000 clones, with roughly four fifths occurring only once. The sequenced sample consisted of PBMCs. Receptor source: a man in his forties or fifties in good health and CMV-seronegative.

The rearrangement uses TRBV7-9 and TRBJ2-7; 7 bases fit TRBD1. The CDR3 consists of 11 residues. The germline V gene encodes CDR1 SEHNR and CDR2 FQNEAQ (reference sequence). The trim removed 4 bases at V and 10 bases at J, leaving 4 bases unmatched. CDR3 coding DNA: TGTGCCAGCAGCTGGCAGGGGGAACAGTACTTC. Protein sequence: CASSWQGEQYF.

J is TRBJ1-5 and V is TRBV7-9; tentative D call: TRBD1 (5 bases). The CDR3 has 13 residues. Germline assignment: CDR1 SEHNR and CDR2 FQNEAQ (reference sequence). V dropped 5 bases and J dropped 4 bases, with 9 bases sitting between them. This CDR3 is CASSRRGNQPQHF. CDR3 DNA: TGTGCCAGCAGCCGGAGGGGTAATCAGCCCCAGCATTTT.

V and J are TRBV5-1 and TRBJ1-4; D remains unclear. The CDR3 contains 13 residues. With 0 bases removed from V and 6 bases from J, the gap between germline ends came to 6 bases. Germline CDR1 and CDR2: SGHRS and YFSETQ. CDR3 region: CASSLGQYEKLFF. As DNA, the CDR3 is TGCGCCAGCAGCTTGGGCCAGTATGAAAAACTGTTTTTT.

This clone was seen a handful of times. The gene calls are TRBV14 and TRBJ2-5; D unresolved. This CDR3 is 13 amino acids long. V dropped 1 base and J dropped 6 bases, with 9 bases sitting between them. Germline CDR1 reads SGHDN; CDR2 reads FVKESK. This chain's CDR3 is CASSQGAWKTQYF. In nucleotides, the CDR3 is TGTGCCAGCAGCCAAGGGGCGTGGAAGACCCAGTACTTC.

The chain combines TRBV2 with TRBJ1-1; possible D gene TRBD1, 6 bases. V was pared by 6 bases and J by 1 base, with 12 bases between. Germline-derived CDR1 and CDR2 are SNHLY and FYNNEI. The CDR3 consists of 14 residues. The CDR3 reads CASSTRRGNTEAFF. Written as DNA, the CDR3 is TGTGCCAGCAGCACCCGCAGGGGGAACACTGAAGCTTTCTTT.

This chain uses TRBV5-1 with TRBJ2-6; 8 nucleotides align to TRBD2. Germline trimming cut 1 base from V and 0 bases from J; bases unmatched to any gene: 3. Germline V gene sequence: CDR1 SGHRS, CDR2 YFSETQ. This CDR3 comprises 17 residues. This chain's CDR3 is CASSLSGTSSGANVLTF. Here the CDR3 DNA reads TGCGCCAGCAGCTTGTCCGGGACTAGCTCTGGGGCCAACGTCCTGACTTTC.

This chain links TRBV12-2 with TRBJ1-5; whether TRBD1, the table's D call, matches the DNA was not checked. TRBV12-2 is described as a pseudogene. The CDR3 length is 12 residues. CDR3 residues: CARQGAGQPQHF. The CDR3, as DNA: TGTGCCAGACAGGGGGCGGGTCAGCCCCAGCATTTT.

V and J are TRBV4-1 and TRBJ1-5; 10 nucleotides match TRBD1. Germline CDR1 reads MGHRA; CDR2 reads YSYEKL. The trim removed 2 bases at V and 5 bases at J, leaving 6 bases unmatched. The CDR3 consists of 16 residues. The CDR3 reads CASSQLDRGLDQPQHF. CDR3 DNA sequence: TGCGCCAGCAGCCAACTTGACAGGGGGCTTGATCAGCCCCAGCATTTT.

The V gene is TRBV9, the J gene TRBJ1-2; D perhaps matches TRBD1 (5 bases). V dropped 0 bases and J dropped 0 bases, with 15 bases sitting between them. Germline CDR1 is SGDLS and CDR2 is YYNGEE. The CDR3 is made up of 17 amino acids. DNA of the CDR3: TGTGCCAGCAGCGTAGCCCCCGGAGGGGATTCTAACTATGGCTACACCTTC. This gives the protein CASSVAPGGDSNYGYTF.

This rearrangement joins TRBV27 to TRBJ2-7, with D possibly matching TRBD1 (6 bases). V was cut by 2 bases and J by 0 bases, with 14 bases left in between. This CDR3 has 16 amino acids. CDR1 and CDR2 from the germline V gene are MNHEY and SMNVEV (reference sequence). The DNA for the CDR3 is TGTGCCAGCAGTTTAAGGTCCGACAGGAGCTCCTACGAGCAGTACTTC. Protein product: CASSLRSDRSSYEQYF.

This rearrangement joins TRBV10-2 to TRBJ1-2; D is unclear. CDR3 length: 13 residues. The germline V gene has CDR1 WSHSY and CDR2 SAAADI. V lost 2 bases, J lost 0 bases, and 4 bases lay in between. DNA for the CDR3: TGCGCCAGCAGTGAGGGGCCTAACTATGGCTACACCTTC. Protein sequence: CASSEGPNYGYTF.

This chain joins TRBV18 and TRBJ2-3; 12 bases align to TRBD2. J lost 3 bases, V lost 5 bases, and 6 bases had no gene match. This CDR3 is built from 16 residues. Germline-derived CDR1 and CDR2 are KGHSH and LQKENI. The CDR3 spells CASSSLAGGATDTQYF. The CDR3 coding sequence is TGTGCCAGCTCATCGCTAGCGGGAGGGGCAACAGATACGCAGTATTTT.

This chain uses TRBV11-2 with TRBJ1-4; 9 bases align to TRBD1. After removal of 4 bases from V and 6 bases from J, the junction contained 6 bases not matched to a gene. Germline V CDR1 and CDR2: SGHAT, FQNNGV. The CDR3 consists of 15 residues. CDR3: CASSSAGTGHEKLFF. CDR3 DNA sequence: TGTGCCAGCAGCTCCGCCGGGACAGGGCATGAAAAACTGTTTTTT.

The chain couples TRBV29-1 to TRBJ2-7, with D perhaps matching TRBD2 (6 bases). The germline gives CDR1 SQVTM, CDR2 ANQGSEA. Trimming removed 7 bases at V and 3 bases at J, with 16 bases between. There are 13 residues in the CDR3. In DNA, the CDR3 is TGCAGCGCTACGGGAGTCCCCGGCTACGAGCAGTACTTC. It specifies CSATGVPGYEQYF.

The rearrangement uses TRBV5-4 and TRBJ2-3, with 10 positions matching TRBD2. The trim removed 4 bases at V and 1 base at J, leaving 18 bases unmatched. CDR1 is SGHNT and CDR2 is YYREEE in the germline V gene (reference sequence). This CDR3 spans 20 amino acids. This chain's CDR3 is CASSVPGVAGGKDGTDTQYF. The CDR3, as DNA: TGTGCCAGCAGCGTGCCGGGGGTAGCGGGAGGAAAAGATGGCACAGATACGCAGTATTTT.